Below are 15 T cell receptor beta chains sequenced from a single sample in a study of T cell responses to AZD1222 COVID-19 vaccine. Only in-frame clones appear in the TCRdb table, and some are missing; sequencing was by immunoSEQ multiplex PCR. There are approximately 150,000 clones in the sample; about 92% occur only once, and 10% to 15% lies in the top ten. The sample in question was peripheral blood, obtained after recovery from COVID-19. These receptors originate from an adult who had recovered from COVID-19.

The chain combines TRBV27 with TRBJ1-5; 8 bases line up with TRBD1. Germline CDR1 is MNHEY and CDR2 is SMNVEV (reference sequence). Trimming removed 4 bases from V and 5 bases from J; junction bases left unmatched: 4. CDR3 length: 14 residues. CDR3 in amino acids: CASSSQGEYQPQHF. The DNA for the CDR3 is TGTGCCAGCAGTTCACAGGGGGAGTATCAGCCCCAGCATTTT.

The chain links TRBV6-6 to TRBJ1-5, with 7 nucleotides matching TRBD1. The CDR3 extends over 15 amino acids. Germline V gives CDR1 MNHNY, CDR2 SVGAGI (reference sequence). V trimming: 6 bases; J trimming: 2 bases; junction bases outside the gene matches: 7. The CDR3 DNA is TGTGCCAGCAGAGTTACCACAGGGGGCAATCAGCCCCAGCATTTT. This encodes CASRVTTGGNQPQHF.

This clone appeared once. The V call is TRBV5-6, the J call TRBJ1-5, with D possibly TRBD1 on 6 matching bases. The CDR3 is 13 residues long. The germline CDR1 and CDR2 sequences are SGHDT and YYEEEE. Trimming took off 4 bases at V and 6 bases at J, with 11 bases between the two ends. The CDR3 reads CASSSEGGQPQHF. The CDR3 DNA reads as TGTGCCAGCAGCAGCGAGGGGGGTCAGCCCCAGCATTTT.

The CDR3 DNA follows: TGTGCCAGCAGCCTCGACAATAGGGGGCGAATCTATGGCTACACCTTC. Translation gives CASSLDNRGRIYGYTF. The rearrangement joins TRBV28 to TRBJ1-2, with 7 bases matching TRBD1. V lost 6 bases, J lost 4 bases, and 14 bases stayed unmatched. Germline V lookup: CDR1 MDHEN, CDR2 SYDVKM. This CDR3 has 16 amino acids.

V usage is TRBV19 and J usage is TRBJ2-7, with D uncertain. In germline, CDR1 is LNHDA, CDR2 SQIVND (reference sequence). This CDR3 region has 14 residues. The V end lost 3 bases, the J end lost 4 bases, and 13 bases lay between the germline ends. The CDR3, as DNA: TGTGCCAGTAGTATCAAGGAAATCCCATACGAGCAGTACTTC. Translating gives CASSIKEIPYEQYF.

V and J are TRBV18 and TRBJ2-7; TRBD1 is a possible D gene (6 bases). Germline loops: CDR1 KGHSH, CDR2 LQKENI. This CDR3 comprises 14 residues. V shed 3 bases and J shed 2 bases, with 11 bases lying between them. The CDR3 DNA is TGTGCCAGCTCACCCGACTCAGGGGCCTACGAGCAGTACTTC. Translation: CASSPDSGAYEQYF.

The chain couples TRBV29-1 to TRBJ1-1; 7 nucleotides match TRBD1. The CDR3 runs to 12 residues. The V gene end was trimmed by 6 bases and the J gene end by 2 bases; junction bases not matched to a gene: 3. Germline assignment: CDR1 SQVTM and CDR2 ANQGSEA. The CDR3 bases are TGCAGCGTCCGACAGGGAAACACTGAAGCTTTCTTT. This codes for CSVRQGNTEAFF.

The chain is built from TRBV6-1 and TRBJ1-2; D gene ambiguous. The germline CDR1 and CDR2 sequences are MNHNS and SASEGT. Trimming cost V 1 base and J 2 bases, with 8 bases left between them. There are 14 residues in the CDR3. The CDR3 protein is CASSEGGRNYGYTF. CDR3 DNA sequence: TGTGCCAGCAGTGAAGGTGGCAGAAACTATGGCTACACCTTC.

The chain combines TRBV11-2 with TRBJ2-3, with TRBD2 matching over 9 bases. The V and J ends lost 5 bases and 6 bases, in that order; junction bases with no gene match: 9. CDR1 SGHAT and CDR2 FQNNGV come from the germline V gene. The CDR3 consists of 15 residues. CDR3 DNA sequence: TGTGCCAGCAGCCTTAGCGGGGGCGGGGTGGATACGCAGTATTTT. Its protein is CASSLSGGGVDTQYF. Full variable domain (outside the CDR3, taken from reference TRBV11-2 and TRBJ2-3): EAGVAQSPRYKIIEKRQSVAFWCNPISGHATLYWYQQILGQGPKLLIQFQNNGVVDDSQLPKDRFSAERLKGVDSTLKIQPAKLEDSAVYLCASSLSGGGVDTQYFGPGTRLTVL.

The chain couples TRBV3-1 (or the pseudogene TRBV3-2) to TRBJ2-7, with D possibly being TRBD2 (5 bases). Trimming pared 1 base from V and 7 bases from J, leaving 26 bases between. CDR3 size: 18 residues. From germline, CDR1 is LGHDT and CDR2 YNNKEL (reference sequence). CDR3 sequence (DNA): TGTGCCAGCAGCCAAGGAACGGGCGGGCGGGCCTCCCGGGGAGAGCAGTACTTC. Protein product: CASSQGTGGRASRGEQYF.

The J gene is TRBJ2-3, the V gene TRBV2; 9 nucleotides line up with TRBD1. There are 15 residues in the CDR3. Germline trimming cut 3 bases from V and 1 base from J; bases unmatched to any gene: 2. Germline V CDR1 and CDR2: SNHLY, FYNNEI. CDR3 region: CASSETGGGTDTQYF. The CDR3 nucleotides read TGTGCCAGCAGTGAGACAGGGGGAGGCACAGATACGCAGTATTTT.

This rearrangement joins TRBV28 to TRBJ1-2; D is ambiguous. CDR1 and CDR2 from the germline V gene are MDHEN and SYDVKM. The CDR3 length is 14 residues. V shed 2 bases and J shed 4 bases, with 11 bases lying between them. CDR3 sequence: CASSLPGRSYGYTF. For the CDR3, the DNA is TGTGCCAGCAGTTTACCGGGCCGGAGCTATGGCTACACCTTC.

The chain carries TRBV6-5 and TRBJ2-2; possible D gene TRBD1, 6 bases. This CDR3 is 14 amino acids long. V was trimmed by 6 bases and J by 6 bases, leaving 14 bases between them. CDR1 and CDR2 (germline): MNHEY, SVGAGI. The DNA of the CDR3 is TGTGCCAGCAGAAGGGCAGGGGACGCCGGGGAGCTGTTTTTT. Its translation: CASRRAGDAGELFF.

The DNA of the CDR3 is TGCGCCAGCAGCCGAGGACAGGGGGGCAACGAGCAGTACTTC. It is translated as CASSRGQGGNEQYF. The chain carries TRBV4-1 and TRBJ2-7; TRBD1 aligns across 10 bases. V was pared by 4 bases and J by 5 bases, with 5 bases of the junction left unmatched. The CDR3 sequence is 14 residues long. The germline CDR1 and CDR2 sequences are MGHRA and YSYEKL.

This chain connects TRBV20-1 to TRBJ1-1; D not certain. The CDR3 is made up of 11 amino acids. Trimming cost V 5 bases and J 5 bases, with 9 bases left between them. The germline gives CDR1 DFQATT, CDR2 SNEGSKA (reference sequence). CDR3 in amino acids: CSASGGTEAFF. The CDR3, as DNA: TGCAGTGCTTCCGGTGGAACTGAAGCTTTCTTT.